This is a list of T cell receptor beta chains from one sample in a study of T cell responses to AZD1222 COVID-19 vaccine. Libraries were prepared by immunoSEQ multiplex PCR; TCRdb keeps only in-frame clonotypes and omits some of them. The sample has about 130,000 clones, roughly 90% seen once. The sequencing used peripheral blood, collected 28 days after the second AZD1222 dose. These receptors were obtained from an adult who received the AZD1222 COVID-19 vaccine. The CDR3 runs from the conserved cysteine through the conserved F or W. A D gene is named only where the DNA matches it firmly. For some rows the clone size is stated as once, few or many, or as a class when expanded; others skip it.

D	size	V	J	CDR3	DNA
TRBD1	.	TRBV27	TRBJ1-6	CASSVQGGNNSPLHF	TGTGCCAGCAGTGTACAGGGGGGGAATAATTCACCCCTCCACTTT
TRBD2	.	TRBV6-6	TRBJ2-7	CASSGGLVGEQYF	TGTGCCAGCAGTGGGGGACTAGTAGGCGAGCAGTACTTC
.	.	TRBV11-3	TRBJ2-1	CASSLDASYNEQFF	TGTGCCAGCAGCTTAGATGCCAGCTACAATGAGCAGTTCTTC
.	.	TRBV12-5	TRBJ1-1	CASGLGGRDTEAFF	TGTGCTAGTGGTTTGGGGGGGCGCGACACTGAAGCTTTCTTT
.	.	TRBV28	TRBJ1-1	CASSSITAAFF	TGTGCCAGCAGTTCCATAACGGCAGCTTTCTTT
TRBD1	.	TRBV29-1	TRBJ2-7	CSVDMFRQGMSEQYF	TGCAGCGTTGATATGTTTAGACAGGGTATGAGTGAGCAGTACTTC
.	.	TRBV28	TRBJ2-7	CASRRTVYEQYF	TGTGCCAGCAGACGTACAGTTTACGAGCAGTACTTC
.	.	TRBV28	TRBJ2-5	CASSSRETQYF	TGTGCCAGCAGTTCCAGAGAGACCCAGTACTTC
.	.	TRBV12-3/TRBV12-4	TRBJ1-3	CASSFVGNTIYF	TGTGCCAGCAGTTTTGTGGGAAACACCATATATTTT
.	.	TRBV7-8	TRBJ2-2	CASSLGLGHEVRELFF	TGTGCCAGCAGCTTAGGGCTGGGACACGAGGTGCGGGAGCTGTTTTTT
TRBD1	.	TRBV2	TRBJ1-1	CASRGQGSTEAFF	TGTGCCAGCAGGGGACAGGGGAGCACTGAAGCTTTCTTT
.	.	TRBV29-1	TRBJ2-1	CSVSHRDNEQFF	TGCAGCGTTTCCCACAGGGACAATGAGCAGTTCTTC
.	.	TRBV21-1	TRBJ2-5	CASSKARAGGLYQETQYF	TGTGCCAGCAGCAAGGCAAGGGCGGGTGGTCTGTACCAAGAGACCCAGTACTTC
TRBD1	.	TRBV2	TRBJ1-5	CASSFGQGHQPQHF	TGTGCCAGCAGCTTCGGACAGGGCCATCAGCCCCAGCATTTT
TRBD1	.	TRBV6-5	TRBJ1-4	CASSYSGTGFDEKLFF	TGTGCCAGCAGTTACTCGGGGACAGGGTTCGATGAAAAACTGTTTTTT
.	.	TRBV28	TRBJ1-3	CASSFSLMGPGNTIYF	TGTGCCAGCAGCTTTTCCCTAATGGGACCTGGAAACACCATATATTTT
TRBD2	.	TRBV7-9	TRBJ2-1	CASSLGRERNEQFF	TGTGCCAGCAGCCTGGGGCGGGAGAGGAATGAGCAGTTCTTC
.	.	TRBV11-1	TRBJ2-5	CASSRWGLGAETQYF	TGTGCCAGCAGCCGCTGGGGACTTGGGGCAGAGACCCAGTACTTC
.	.	TRBV14	TRBJ2-5	CASSPLFRDFQETQYF	TGTGCCAGCAGCCCCTTATTCCGGGATTTCCAAGAGACCCAGTACTTC
.	.	TRBV7-2	TRBJ1-6	CASSFSDSWGSPLHF	TGTGCCAGCAGCTTTAGTGACAGTTGGGGTTCACCCCTCCACTTT
TRBD1	.	TRBV5-1	TRBJ1-3	CASSLVTGRGNTIYF	TGCGCCAGCAGCTTGGTGACAGGGCGTGGAAACACCATATATTTT
TRBD2	.	TRBV4-1	TRBJ2-3	CASSSGLAGDLTDTQYF	TGCGCCAGCAGCTCCGGACTAGCGGGGGACCTCACAGATACGCAGTATTTT
.	.	TRBV3-1/TRBV3-2	TRBJ2-1	CASSRRTTANEQFF	TGTGCCAGCAGCCGAAGGACGACGGCCAATGAGCAGTTCTTC
.	few	TRBV18	TRBJ1-5	CASSPLGGNNQPQHF	TGTGCCAGCTCACCATTAGGGGGTAACAATCAGCCCCAGCATTTT
.	.	TRBV5-1	TRBJ2-1	CASSPGDSYNEQFF	TGCGCCAGCAGCCCGGGAGATTCGTACAATGAGCAGTTCTTC
TRBD1	.	TRBV5-4	TRBJ1-4	CASSLAQQGAGEKLFF	TGTGCCAGCAGCTTGGCCCAGCAGGGGGCCGGTGAAAAACTGTTTTTT
TRBD2	.	TRBV3-1/TRBV3-2	TRBJ2-3	CASSQGVGLVSTDTQYF	TGTGCCAGCAGCCAAGGGGTGGGACTAGTGAGCACAGATACGCAGTATTTT
TRBD2	.	TRBV6-5	TRBJ2-3	CASSLRLARTDTQYF	TGTGCCAGCAGTTTACGACTAGCGAGGACAGATACGCAGTATTTT
TRBD1	.	TRBV13	TRBJ2-5	CASSPWDWDRQETQYF	TGTGCCAGCAGCCCGTGGGATTGGGACAGACAAGAGACCCAGTACTTC
TRBD1	.	TRBV15	TRBJ2-5	CATSRDPPLTGGETQYF	TGTGCCACCAGCAGAGATCCTCCGTTAACAGGGGGGGAGACCCAGTACTTC
.	.	TRBV28	TRBJ1-3	CASSSPPYSGNTIYF	TGTGCCAGCAGTTCTCCCCCTTACTCTGGAAACACCATATATTTT
TRBD1	.	TRBV3-1/TRBV3-2	TRBJ1-5	CASSQGVRDRGCNQPQHF	TGTGCCAGCAGCCAAGGAGTCCGGGACAGGGGGTGCAATCAGCCCCAGCATTTT
.	.	TRBV28	TRBJ1-5	CASSLEREGNQPQHF	TGTGCCAGCAGTTTAGAGAGGGAGGGCAATCAGCCCCAGCATTTT
.	.	TRBV6-5	TRBJ1-5	CASSDNQPQHF	TGTGCCAGCAGCGACAATCAGCCCCAGCATTTT
.	.	TRBV3-1/TRBV3-2	TRBJ1-1	CASSRIDTEAFF	TGTGCCAGCAGCCGTATAGACACTGAAGCTTTCTTT
.	.	TRBV7-8	TRBJ1-2	CASSLSSGPYGYTF	TGTGCCAGCAGCTTAAGCTCCGGGCCCTATGGCTACACCTTC
TRBD1	once	TRBV4-1	TRBJ1-3	CASSRGQGTGNTIYF	TGCGCCAGCAGCCGGGGACAGGGGACTGGAAACACCATATATTTT
TRBD2	.	TRBV4-1	TRBJ2-7	CASSRSSGRDIYEQYF	TGCGCCAGCAGCCGGAGTAGCGGGAGGGACATCTACGAGCAGTACTTC
.	once	TRBV29-1	TRBJ1-1	CSVRTDSYTEAFF	TGCAGCGTCCGCACCGACAGTTACACTGAAGCTTTCTTT
.	.	TRBV7-9	TRBJ1-3	CASSQNGNTIYF	TGTGCCAGCAGTCAAAATGGAAACACCATATATTTT
.	.	TRBV5-1	TRBJ1-3	CASSEGGFGNTIYF	TGCGCCAGCAGCGAGGGGGGCTTTGGAAACACCATATATTTT
.	.	TRBV4-3	TRBJ1-4	CASSPGQITTNEKLFF	TGCGCCAGCAGCCCCGGACAGATAACAACTAATGAAAAACTGTTTTTT
.	.	TRBV29-1	TRBJ1-1	CSVEVVSLGTEAFF	TGCAGCGTTGAAGTCGTCTCGTTGGGGACTGAAGCTTTCTTT
.	.	TRBV28	TRBJ1-5	CASTLQGKPQHF	TGTGCCAGCACCTTACAGGGAAAGCCCCAGCATTTT
TRBD2	.	TRBV7-9	TRBJ2-7	CASSPGGLRYEQYF	TGTGCCAGCAGCCCGGGGGGACTCCGCTACGAGCAGTACTTC
.	.	TRBV3-1/TRBV3-2	TRBJ2-2	CASSRREFGTGELFF	TGTGCCAGCAGCCGTCGGGAGTTCGGTACCGGGGAGCTGTTTTTT
.	.	TRBV6-5	TRBJ1-2	CASTRSTGRQYGYTF	TGTGCCAGCACAAGATCCACAGGGAGGCAGTATGGCTACACCTTC
TRBD1	.	TRBV2	TRBJ2-1	CASSHRDRGGYEQFF	TGTGCCAGCAGTCACCGGGACAGGGGAGGCTATGAGCAGTTCTTC
.	.	TRBV5-1	TRBJ1-1	CASSLAVGSTEAFF	TGCGCCAGCAGCTTGGCCGTGGGGAGCACTGAAGCTTTCTTT
.	.	TRBV14	TRBJ1-5	CASSQGSIPRGSNQPQHF	TGTGCCAGCAGCCAAGGGTCAATCCCAAGGGGGAGCAATCAGCCCCAGCATTTT
.	.	TRBV6-5	TRBJ1-3	CASSYGGWGNTIYF	TGTGCCAGCAGTTACGGGGGGTGGGGAAACACCATATATTTT
TRBD2	.	TRBV10-2	TRBJ2-1	CASSETSGRANEQFF	TGCGCCAGCAGTGAGACTAGCGGGAGGGCCAATGAGCAGTTCTTC
TRBD2	.	TRBV29-1	TRBJ2-3	CSVAGGASSDTQYF	TGCAGCGTGGCGGGGGGAGCTAGCTCAGATACGCAGTATTTT
.	once	TRBV6-2/TRBV6-3	TRBJ2-1	CASSPGSRSSYNEQFF	TGTGCCAGCAGTCCAGGGAGCAGGAGCTCCTACAATGAGCAGTTCTTC
TRBD1	.	TRBV6-6	TRBJ2-5	CASSRGGGIQETQYF	TGTGCCAGCAGCCGAGGGGGCGGAATTCAAGAGACCCAGTACTTC
.	.	TRBV7-9	TRBJ1-2	CASSLPGRNYGYTF	TGTGCCAGCAGCTTACCAGGCCGAAACTATGGCTACACCTTC
.	few	TRBV29-1	TRBJ1-1	CSVDPYGMNTEAFF	TGCAGCGTTGACCCCTACGGAATGAACACTGAAGCTTTCTTT
TRBD2	.	TRBV5-4	TRBJ2-1	CASSPTSGRAGTEQFF	TGTGCCAGCAGCCCGACTAGCGGGAGGGCCGGAACTGAGCAGTTCTTC
.	.	TRBV5-4	TRBJ1-2	CASSLERANYGYTF	TGTGCCAGCAGCTTGGAGCGGGCTAACTATGGCTACACCTTC
TRBD1	.	TRBV19	TRBJ2-3	CASSISGQGGDTQYF	TGTGCCAGTAGTATATCAGGACAGGGGGGAGATACGCAGTATTTT